Each of the 25 T cell receptor beta chains below was sequenced from the same sample in a study of beta chain features in type 1 diabetes. Every bit of the isolated RNA underwent reverse transcription, so sequencing read expressed TCRB transcripts. Using immunoSEQ multiplex PCR, the repertoire was profiled, and TCRdb retains in-frame clones only, with some absent. Of some 360,000 clones listed, over 8.5% are singletons. Study-wide findings and caveats: In all four CD4+ subsets, TCRB CDR3 length was significantly, moderately reduced in type 1 diabetes.

These TCRs are of unknown antigen specificity. Sequenced input: central memory CD4+ T cells from blood. These TCRs come from a man aged 30 to 45 with type 1 diabetes.

This chain links TRBV7-8 with TRBJ2-5; 8 bases align to TRBD1. Germline V CDR1 and CDR2: SGHVS, FQNEAQ. CDR3 length equals 14 residues. Trimming removed 3 bases from V and 5 bases from J; junction bases left unmatched: 5. CDR3 loop: CASSLMTGEETQYF. The CDR3 region has the DNA TGTGCCAGCAGCTTGATGACAGGGGAGGAGACCCAGTACTTC.

This clone was seen a few times. The chain joins TRBV19 to TRBJ2-5; 11 bases are a match to TRBD1. There are 14 residues in the CDR3. J gave up 4 bases and V 10 bases, and 8 bases lay outside the gene matches. Germline V lookup: CDR1 LNHDA, CDR2 SQIVND (reference sequence). The CDR3 reads CATTDRGRRETQYF. The CDR3 DNA sequence: TGTGCCACCACGGACAGGGGGCGCAGAGAGACCCAGTACTTC.

The rearrangement uses TRBV29-1 and TRBJ2-7, with 7 nucleotides matching TRBD2. The CDR3 has 13 residues. Trimming removed 6 bases from V and 1 base from J; junction bases left unmatched: 6. The V gene's germline CDR1 is SQVTM and CDR2 ANQGSEA. The CDR3 protein is CSVTASGSYEQYF. DNA of the CDR3: TGCAGCGTGACGGCTAGCGGATCCTACGAGCAGTACTTC.

The chain carries TRBV28 and TRBJ1-5; D possibly corresponds to TRBD1 (6 bases). The CDR3 is made up of 15 amino acids. Deletions cut 2 bases from V and 4 bases from J, with 12 bases between. Germline V CDR1 and CDR2: MDHEN, SYDVKM. This CDR3 reads CASSLGRGGNQPQHF. In DNA, the CDR3 is TGTGCCAGCAGTTTAGGCAGGGGCGGTAATCAGCCCCAGCATTTT.

This clone has more than one count but fewer than ten. The CDR3 sequence: CASSLKPGGTGSSYEQYF. The CDR3 DNA is TGTGCCAGCAGCTTGAAACCGGGAGGGACCGGGAGCTCCTACGAGCAGTACTTC. This rearrangement joins TRBV5-4 to TRBJ2-7; 8 positions agree with TRBD2. CDR1 is SGHNT and CDR2 is YYREEE in the germline V gene (reference sequence). CDR3 size: 18 residues. V shed 1 base, J shed 0 bases, and the junction held 12 bases outside the gene matches.

This sequence joins TRBV20-1 and TRBJ1-2; no definite D call. CDR1 and CDR2 from the germline V gene are DFQATT and SNEGSKA (reference sequence). The CDR3 sequence is 11 residues long. The germline V and J ends were trimmed by 5 bases and 2 bases, with 6 bases remaining between them. In DNA form, the CDR3 reads TGCAGTGCTCGTCTAAACTATGGCTACACCTTC. Its translation: CSARLNYGYTF.

In its sample, this clone was seen many times. V usage is TRBV7-2 and J usage is TRBJ1-2, with D possibly being TRBD1 (6 bases). CDR1 and CDR2 from the germline V gene are SGHTA and FQGNSA. V was cut by 1 base and J by 8 bases, with 17 bases left in between. This CDR3 region has 15 residues. The CDR3 spells CASSLVSRAGDGYTF. The DNA for the CDR3 is TGTGCCAGCAGCTTAGTTTCAAGGGCAGGGGACGGCTACACCTTC. Filled out from reference TRBV7-2 and TRBJ1-2, the complete variable domain reads GAGVSQSPSNKVTEKGKDVELRCDPISGHTALYWYRQSLGQGLEFLIYFQGNSAPDKSGLPSDRFSAERTGGSVSTLTIQRTQQEDSAVYLCASSLVSRAGDGYTFGSGTRLTVV.

V usage is TRBV4-3 and J usage is TRBJ2-5, with 10 positions matching TRBD1. After removal of 1 base from V and 1 base from J, the junction contained 12 bases not matched to a gene. The germline V gene encodes CDR1 LGHNA and CDR2 YSLEER. This CDR3 spans 19 amino acids. The CDR3 sequence: CASSQGGARQGATQETQYF. The CDR3 DNA sequence: TGCGCCAGCAGCCAAGGCGGGGCCCGACAGGGGGCGACCCAAGAGACCCAGTACTTC.

This clone was seen a handful of times. V and J are TRBV18 and TRBJ1-4; weak D call: TRBD1 (5 bases). V shed 5 bases and J shed 6 bases, with 10 bases lying between them. Germline CDR1 KGHSH, CDR2 LQKENI. The CDR3 runs to 13 residues. CDR3 residues: CASSSRDDEKLFF. For the CDR3, the DNA is TGTGCCAGCTCATCCAGGGATGATGAAAAACTGTTTTTT.

This clone was seen a few times. This may be a read error, as it is one base from a much larger clone. This CDR3 is CASSSTGANVLTF. The CDR3 DNA reads TGTGCCAGCAGCTCCACTGGGGCCAACGTCCTGACTTTC. V gene TRBV7-3 combines with J gene TRBJ2-6; no firm D call. V lost 4 bases and J 2 bases, leaving 3 bases between the germline ends. The CDR3 is made up of 13 amino acids. Germline V gene data show CDR1 as SGHTA and CDR2 as FQGTGA.

This clone was counted a few times. This sequence joins TRBV6-1 and TRBJ2-1, with D uncertain. This CDR3 has 15 amino acids. Deletions cut 1 base from V and 0 bases from J, with 7 bases between. Germline assignment: CDR1 MNHNS and CDR2 SASEGT. As DNA, the CDR3 is TGTGCCAGCAGTGAAGGAACAGCCTCCTACAATGAGCAGTTCTTC. It specifies CASSEGTASYNEQFF.

This clone was counted many times. The rearrangement joins TRBV7-9 to TRBJ2-2, with D hard to call. Per germline, CDR1 SEHNR and CDR2 FQNEAQ (reference sequence). The CDR3 length is 14 residues. V lost 0 bases and J 6 bases, leaving 8 bases between the germline ends. The CDR3 DNA sequence: TGTGCCAGCAGCTTAGCAGGGTTAGCCGGGGAGCTGTTTTTT. This sequence encodes CASSLAGLAGELFF.

The table lists this clone with a few counts. Other DNA sequences within the sample encode an identical CDR3. This sequence joins TRBV19 and TRBJ1-1; D is unresolved. The CDR3 loop spans 13 amino acids. V was trimmed by 3 bases and J by 1 base, leaving 6 bases between them. Germline-derived CDR1 and CDR2 are LNHDA and SQIVND (reference sequence). In nucleotides, the CDR3 is TGTGCCAGTAGTATCGAACAGAACACTGAAGCTTTCTTT. Its protein is CASSIEQNTEAFF.

The rearrangement links TRBV4-3 to TRBJ1-1, with D possibly matching TRBD1 (5 bases). This CDR3 has 14 amino acids. Between the trimmed V and J ends, which lost 4 bases and 2 bases, there was a span of 11 bases. Germline lookup yields CDR1 LGHNA and CDR2 YSLEER. In DNA, the CDR3 is TGCGCCAGCAGCCCGTACCAGGGTAACACTGAAGCTTTCTTT. This gives the protein CASSPYQGNTEAFF.

The table lists this clone with many counts. The CDR3 spells CASSYRALYEQYF. The CDR3 bases are TGTGCCAGCTCATACAGGGCCCTTTACGAGCAGTACTTC. This chain connects TRBV18 to TRBJ2-7; perhaps TRBD1 as D (6 bases). V lost 5 bases and J lost 4, with 12 bases in between. The CDR3 contains 13 residues. CDR1 is KGHSH and CDR2 is LQKENI in the germline V gene.

This clone showed up just a few times. The DNA of the CDR3 is TGTGCCAGCAGTTCCACAGTGTTCAAAAACATTCAGTACTTC. This encodes CASSSTVFKNIQYF. V usage is TRBV28 and J usage is TRBJ2-4; D unresolved. The ends were cut back, 4 bases at V and 3 bases at J, with 10 bases in the middle. The CDR3 runs 14 residues. Germline V gene lookup returns CDR1 MDHEN and CDR2 SYDVKM.

The chain carries TRBV19 and TRBJ2-3; 7 positions match TRBD2. Germline V gene lookup returns CDR1 LNHDA and CDR2 SQIVND (reference sequence). The CDR3 is 15 amino acids. J lost 5 bases, V lost 5 bases, and 10 bases had no gene match. In DNA, the CDR3 is TGTGCCAGTAGTGGGCTAGCGGAGGGAGGAGATACGCAGTATTTT. This codes for CASSGLAEGGDTQYF.

J is TRBJ2-1 and V is TRBV7-2; TRBD2 matches at 11 bases. Germline trimming cut 5 bases from V and 7 bases from J; bases unmatched to any gene: 7. This CDR3 contains 15 residues. CDR1 SGHTA and CDR2 FQGNSA come from the germline V gene. The CDR3 DNA reads as TGTGCCAGCAGCCAGGTACTAGCGGGAGTAAATGAGCAGTTCTTC. This gives the protein CASSQVLAGVNEQFF.

Of note for this clone: The same CDR3 also results from other DNA sequences found in this sample. The V call is TRBV5-6, the J call TRBJ1-5; D is unclear. This CDR3 comprises 13 residues. V lost 0 bases, J lost 5 bases, and 6 bases lay in between. Germline V lookup: CDR1 SGHDT, CDR2 YYEEEE. In DNA form, the CDR3 reads TGTGCCAGCAGCTTGGGTGGCGATCAGCCCCAGCATTTT. Its protein product is CASSLGGDQPQHF.

CDR3 in DNA: TGTGCCAGCAGCCCCGGGGCAGGGTCCGAGACCCAGTACTTC. Protein product: CASSPGAGSETQYF. The chain employs TRBV9 and TRBJ2-5; D may be TRBD1 or TRBD2 (5 bases each). The CDR3 consists of 14 residues. Germline loops: CDR1 SGDLS, CDR2 YYNGEE. The V and J ends lost 4 bases and 5 bases respectively, with 15 bases between them. Looking up the rest from reference TRBV9 and TRBJ2-5 gives the full variable domain: DSGVTQTPKHLITATGQRVTLRCSPRSGDLSVYWYQQSLDQGLQFLIQYYNGEERAKGNILERFSAQQFPDLHSELNLSSLELGDSALYFCASSPGAGSETQYFGPGTRLLVL.

This clone was counted between two and nine times. V is TRBV6-6 and J is TRBJ2-2, with TRBD2 identical over 7 bases. V lost 5 bases, J lost 4 bases, and 10 bases stayed unmatched. There are 16 residues in the CDR3. The germline V gene has CDR1 MNHNY and CDR2 SVGAGI (reference sequence). DNA for the CDR3: TGTGCCAGCAGTGTCCGGGGCGGGAGAGTCACCGGGGAGCTGTTTTTT. This gives the protein CASSVRGGRVTGELFF.

This rearrangement joins TRBV18 to TRBJ2-1, with 12 bases that match TRBD2. Looked up from germline, CDR1 is KGHSH and CDR2 is LQKENI. This CDR3 is 15 amino acids long. J lost 2 bases, V lost 4 bases, and 0 bases had no gene match. The CDR3 sequence is CASSRTSGAYNEQFF. The DNA for the CDR3 is TGTGCCAGCTCACGGACTAGCGGGGCCTACAATGAGCAGTTCTTC. The full variable domain, with the rest looked up from reference TRBV18 and TRBJ2-1, is NAGVMQNPRHLVRRRGQEARLRCSPMKGHSHVYWYRQLPEEGLKFMVYLQKENIIDESGMPKERFSAEFPKEGPSILRIQQVVRGDSAAYFCASSRTSGAYNEQFFGPGTRLTVL.

V is TRBV29-1 and J is TRBJ1-1; D is unresolved. There are 12 residues in the CDR3. CDR1 and CDR2 (germline): SQVTM, ANQGSEA. V lost 6 bases and J 8 bases, leaving 16 bases between the germline ends. The CDR3 DNA reads as TGCAGCGTCGCCTCGGGAGGCGCAGAAGCTTTCTTT. It translates to CSVASGGAEAFF.

This clone occurred a few times. J is TRBJ2-7 and V is TRBV2; 15 bases line up with TRBD2. The CDR3 runs 18 residues. Germline V gene sequence: CDR1 SNHLY, CDR2 FYNNEI. The ends lost 5 bases at V and 0 bases at J; junction bases unmatched: 8. CDR3 bases: TGTGCCAGCAGTTCGGGACTAGCGGGAGGACGCTACTCCTACGAGCAGTACTTC. It encodes CASSSGLAGGRYSYEQYF. The full variable domain, with the rest looked up from reference TRBV2 and TRBJ2-7, is EPEVTQTPSHQVTQMGQEVILRCVPISNHLYFYWYRQILGQKVEFLVSFYNNEISEKSEIFDDQFSVERPDGSNFTLKIRSTKLEDSAMYFCASSSGLAGGRYSYEQYFGPGTRLTVT.

In its sample, this clone was seen a few times. The V and J genes are TRBV7-2 and TRBJ1-1; 8 nucleotides align to TRBD1. The CDR3 extends over 14 amino acids. CDR1 and CDR2 (germline): SGHTA, FQGNSA. J was trimmed by 6 bases and V by 4 bases; bases with no gene match: 7. The CDR3 sequence: CASSWTGNDAEAFF. The CDR3 DNA follows: TGTGCCAGCAGCTGGACAGGGAATGACGCTGAAGCTTTCTTT.